The clone carrying this T cell receptor (beta chain) appeared once. This sample stems from a study of shared clonotypes between healthy human individuals. This CDR3 contains 11 residues. Looked up from germline, CDR1 is LGHNA and CDR2 is YSLEER. The V gene lost 6 bases and the J gene lost 4 bases, with 7 bases spanning the gap. Genomic DNA for unsorted samples, which was extracted with the QIAamp DNA Blood Mini kit, came from about 83 million PBMCs. Ten immunoSEQ deep assay plates were used by the authors to sequence unsorted PBMC DNA. Only in-frame clones appear in the TCRdb table, and some are missing; sequencing was by immunoSEQ multiplex PCR. The profile shows some 510,000 clones, 79% of them singletons.

Sequencing was performed on PBMCs. This TCR derives from a woman in her thirties or forties in good health. Some clones in this sample may be carry-over from other donors' samples. The chain recombines TRBV4-3 with TRBJ2-7; TRBD2 is a possible D gene (6 bases). The CDR3 sequence: CASSAGYEQYF. CDR3 bases: TGCGCCAGCAGTGCGGGGTACGAGCAGTACTTC.